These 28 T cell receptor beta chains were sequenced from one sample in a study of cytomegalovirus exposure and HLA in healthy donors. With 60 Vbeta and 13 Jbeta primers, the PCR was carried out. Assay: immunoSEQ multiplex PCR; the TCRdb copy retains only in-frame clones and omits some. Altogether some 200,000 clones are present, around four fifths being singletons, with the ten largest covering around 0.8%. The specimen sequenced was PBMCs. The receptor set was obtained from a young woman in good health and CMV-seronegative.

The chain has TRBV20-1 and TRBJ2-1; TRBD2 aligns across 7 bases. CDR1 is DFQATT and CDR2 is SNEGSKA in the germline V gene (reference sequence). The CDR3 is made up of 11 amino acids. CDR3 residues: CSEGTNNEQFF. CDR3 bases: TGCAGCGAGGGGACTAACAATGAGCAGTTCTTC.

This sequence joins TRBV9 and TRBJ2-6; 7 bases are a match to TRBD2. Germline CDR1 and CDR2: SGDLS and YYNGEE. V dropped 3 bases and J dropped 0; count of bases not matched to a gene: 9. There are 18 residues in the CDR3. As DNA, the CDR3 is TGTGCCAGCAGCGCCAAGGTGGGGGGGGGCTCTGGGGCCAACGTCCTGACTTTC. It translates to CASSAKVGGGSGANVLTF.

This chain's CDR3 is CASSLAGLGGTDTQYF. CDR3 sequence (DNA): TGTGCCAGCAGCTTAGCGGGACTCGGAGGCACAGATACGCAGTATTTT. The V gene is TRBV11-3, the J gene TRBJ2-3; D is perhaps TRBD2 (6 bases). Germline CDR1 SGHNT, CDR2 YENEEA. This CDR3 has 16 residues. The V end was cut by 1 base, the J end by 1 base, with 12 bases between.

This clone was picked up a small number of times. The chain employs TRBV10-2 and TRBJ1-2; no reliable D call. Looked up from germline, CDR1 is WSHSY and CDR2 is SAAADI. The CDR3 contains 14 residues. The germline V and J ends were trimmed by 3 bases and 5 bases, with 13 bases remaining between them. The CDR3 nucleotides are TGCGCCAGCAGTGAAGGAATCTGGGCTTATGGCTACACCTTC. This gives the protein CASSEGIWAYGYTF.

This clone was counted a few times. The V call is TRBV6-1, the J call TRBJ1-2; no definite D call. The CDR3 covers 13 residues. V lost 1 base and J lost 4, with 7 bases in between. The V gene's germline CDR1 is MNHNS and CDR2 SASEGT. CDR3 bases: TGTGCCAGCAGTGAAGGGCGGCTCTATGGCTACACCTTC. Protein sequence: CASSEGRLYGYTF.

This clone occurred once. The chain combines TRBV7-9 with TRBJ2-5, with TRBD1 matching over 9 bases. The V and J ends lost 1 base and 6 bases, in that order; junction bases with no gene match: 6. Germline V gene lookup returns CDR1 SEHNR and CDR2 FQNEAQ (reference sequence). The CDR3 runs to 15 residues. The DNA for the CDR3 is TGTGCCAGCAGCTTAGTGACAGGGGGGAGGAAGACCCAGTACTTC. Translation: CASSLVTGGRKTQYF.

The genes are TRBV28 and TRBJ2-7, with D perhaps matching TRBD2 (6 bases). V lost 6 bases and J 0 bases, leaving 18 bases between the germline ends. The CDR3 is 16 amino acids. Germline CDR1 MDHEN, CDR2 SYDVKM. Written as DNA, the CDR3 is TGTGCCAGCAGACGCCGCTCTCTAGCGTACTCCTACGAGCAGTACTTC. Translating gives CASRRRSLAYSYEQYF.

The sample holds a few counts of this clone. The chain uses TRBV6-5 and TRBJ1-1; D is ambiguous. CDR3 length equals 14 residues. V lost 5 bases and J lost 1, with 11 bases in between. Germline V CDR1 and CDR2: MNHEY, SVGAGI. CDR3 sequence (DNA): TGTGCCAGCAGTCCCGGGTGGTCGAACACTGAAGCTTTCTTT. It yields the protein CASSPGWSNTEAFF.

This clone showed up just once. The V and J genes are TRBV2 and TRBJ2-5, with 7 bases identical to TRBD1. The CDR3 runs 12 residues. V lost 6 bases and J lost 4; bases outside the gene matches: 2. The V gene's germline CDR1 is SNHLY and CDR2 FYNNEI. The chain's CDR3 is CASSRDRETQYF. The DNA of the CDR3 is TGTGCCAGCAGCCGGGACAGAGAGACCCAGTACTTC.

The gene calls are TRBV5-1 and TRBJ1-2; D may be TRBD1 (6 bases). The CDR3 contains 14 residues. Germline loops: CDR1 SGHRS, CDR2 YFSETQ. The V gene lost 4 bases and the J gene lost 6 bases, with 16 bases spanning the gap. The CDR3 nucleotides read TGCGCCAGCAGCACCCTCGGACAGATCAATGGCTACACCTTC. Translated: CASSTLGQINGYTF.

The CDR3 loop reads CASSPGLAVQETQYF. The CDR3, as DNA: TGTGCCAGCAGTCCGGGACTAGCGGTCCAAGAGACCCAGTACTTC. The genes are TRBV6-4 and TRBJ2-5; TRBD2 matches 11 bases. After removal of 5 bases from V and 1 base from J, the junction contained 3 bases not matched to a gene. The CDR3 runs 15 residues. Germline CDR1 and CDR2: MRHNA and SNTAGT.

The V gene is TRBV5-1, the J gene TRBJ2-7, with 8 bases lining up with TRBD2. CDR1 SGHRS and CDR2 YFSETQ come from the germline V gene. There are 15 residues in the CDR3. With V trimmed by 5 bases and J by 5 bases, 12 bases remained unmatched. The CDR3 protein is CASRLSGGTWNEQYF. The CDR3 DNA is TGCGCCAGCAGGCTGAGCGGGGGAACATGGAACGAGCAGTACTTC.

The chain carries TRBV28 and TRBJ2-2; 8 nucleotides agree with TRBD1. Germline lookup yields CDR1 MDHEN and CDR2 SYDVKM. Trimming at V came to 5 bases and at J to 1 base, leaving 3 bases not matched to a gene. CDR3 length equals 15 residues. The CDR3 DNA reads TGTGCCAGCAGTACCAGGGGGCGGAACACCGGGGAGCTGTTTTTT. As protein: CASSTRGRNTGELFF.

CDR3 sequence (DNA): TGTGCCAGCAGCTTAGCGACAAGCCACGAGCAGTACTTC. Amino acids: CASSLATSHEQYF. The chain joins TRBV7-2 to TRBJ2-7; no firm D call. Looked up from germline, CDR1 is SGHTA and CDR2 is FQGNSA. CDR3 length: 13 amino acids. V was cut by 0 bases and J by 5 bases, with 8 bases left in between.

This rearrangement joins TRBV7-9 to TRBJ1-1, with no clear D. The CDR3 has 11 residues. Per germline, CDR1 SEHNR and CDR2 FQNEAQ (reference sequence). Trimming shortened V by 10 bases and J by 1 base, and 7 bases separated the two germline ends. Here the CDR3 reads CATETNTEAFF. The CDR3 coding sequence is TGTGCCACAGAAACGAACACTGAAGCTTTCTTT.

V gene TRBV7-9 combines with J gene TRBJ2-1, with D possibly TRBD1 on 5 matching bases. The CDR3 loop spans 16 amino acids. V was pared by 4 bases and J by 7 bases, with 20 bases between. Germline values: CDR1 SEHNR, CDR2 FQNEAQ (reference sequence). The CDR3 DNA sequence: TGTGCCAGCAGCTACCCATTAATTATTACAGGAAATGAGCAGTTCTTC. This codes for CASSYPLIITGNEQFF.

CDR3 sequence reads: CASSLQGEYVYEQFF. The CDR3 nucleotides are TGTGCCAGCAGCTTACAGGGGGAGTATGTCTATGAGCAGTTCTTC. The chain recombines TRBV7-3 with TRBJ2-1; TRBD1 agrees at 7 bases. There are 15 residues in the CDR3. V was clipped by 2 bases and J by 8 bases; unmatched bases: 9. Germline lookup yields CDR1 SGHTA and CDR2 FQGTGA. Filled out from reference TRBV7-3 and TRBJ2-1, the complete variable domain reads GAGVSQTPSNKVTEKGKYVELRCDPISGHTALYWYRQSLGQGPEFLIYFQGTGAADDSGLPNDRFFAVRPEGSVSTLKIQRTERGDSAVYLCASSLQGEYVYEQFFGPGTRLTVL.

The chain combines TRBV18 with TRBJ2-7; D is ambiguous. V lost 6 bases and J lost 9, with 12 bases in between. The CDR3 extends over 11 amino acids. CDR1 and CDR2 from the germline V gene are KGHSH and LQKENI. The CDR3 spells CASSPWFRQYF. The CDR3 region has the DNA TGTGCCAGCTCCCCTTGGTTTAGGCAGTACTTC.

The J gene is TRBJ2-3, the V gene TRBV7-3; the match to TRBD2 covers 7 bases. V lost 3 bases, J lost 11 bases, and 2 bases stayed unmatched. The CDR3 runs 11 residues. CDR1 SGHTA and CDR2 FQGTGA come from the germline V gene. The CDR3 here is CASSLAGVQYF. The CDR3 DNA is TGTGCCAGCAGCTTGGCGGGAGTGCAGTATTTT.

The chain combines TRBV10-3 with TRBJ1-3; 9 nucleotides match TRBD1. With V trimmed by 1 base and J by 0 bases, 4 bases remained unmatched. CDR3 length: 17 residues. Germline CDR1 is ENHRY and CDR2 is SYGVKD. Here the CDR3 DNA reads TGTGCCATCAGTGAGTTTGGGACAGGGCTCTCTGGAAACACCATATATTTT. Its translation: CAISEFGTGLSGNTIYF.

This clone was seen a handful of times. CDR3 bases: TGCGCCAGCAGCCCTGGACAGGGAGTATATGGCTACACCTTC. It encodes CASSPGQGVYGYTF. The genes are TRBV5-1 and TRBJ1-2, with TRBD1 matching 8 bases. CDR1 and CDR2 (germline): SGHRS, YFSETQ. The CDR3 is 14 amino acids. The V segment lost 4 bases and the J segment 5 bases; nucleotides outside the gene matches: 7.

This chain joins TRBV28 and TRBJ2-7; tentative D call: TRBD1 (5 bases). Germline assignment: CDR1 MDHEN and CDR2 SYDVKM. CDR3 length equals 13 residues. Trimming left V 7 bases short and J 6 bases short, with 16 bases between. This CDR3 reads CASTLSGALEQYF. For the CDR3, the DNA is TGTGCCAGCACCCTCAGTGGGGCCCTCGAGCAGTACTTC.

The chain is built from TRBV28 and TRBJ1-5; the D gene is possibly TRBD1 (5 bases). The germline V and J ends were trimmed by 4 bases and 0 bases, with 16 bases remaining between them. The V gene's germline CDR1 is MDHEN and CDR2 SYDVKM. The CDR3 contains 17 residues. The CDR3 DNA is TGTGCCAGCAGTTGGGGGACTCCTCAGAGTAGCAATCAGCCCCAGCATTTT. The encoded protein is CASSWGTPQSSNQPQHF.

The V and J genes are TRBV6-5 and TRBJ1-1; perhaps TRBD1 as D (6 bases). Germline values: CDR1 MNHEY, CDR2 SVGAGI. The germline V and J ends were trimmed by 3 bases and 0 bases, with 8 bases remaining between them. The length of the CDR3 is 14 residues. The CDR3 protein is CASSYRTVNTEAFF. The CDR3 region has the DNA TGTGCCAGCAGTTATAGGACAGTGAACACTGAAGCTTTCTTT.

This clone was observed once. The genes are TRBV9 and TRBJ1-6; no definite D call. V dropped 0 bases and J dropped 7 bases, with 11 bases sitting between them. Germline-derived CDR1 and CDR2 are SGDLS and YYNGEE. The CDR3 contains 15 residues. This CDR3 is CASSVVEAWNSPLHF. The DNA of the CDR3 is TGTGCCAGCAGCGTAGTGGAGGCCTGGAATTCACCCCTCCACTTT.

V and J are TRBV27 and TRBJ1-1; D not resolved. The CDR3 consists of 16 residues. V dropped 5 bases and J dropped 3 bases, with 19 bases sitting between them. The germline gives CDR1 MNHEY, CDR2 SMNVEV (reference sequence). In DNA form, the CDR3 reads TGTGCCAGCAGTCAGTCTATGAGTTGGGCGCACACTGAAGCTTTCTTT. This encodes CASSQSMSWAHTEAFF.

The CDR3 DNA sequence: TGTGCCCAGCAACAGGGGTGGGAGCAGTACTTC. Amino acid sequence: CAQQQGWEQYF. The chain carries TRBV30 and TRBJ2-5; 7 bases fit TRBD1. The V gene's germline CDR1 is GTSNPN and CDR2 SVGIG (reference sequence). The length of the CDR3 is 11 residues. The J segment lost 11 bases and the V segment lost 8 bases, leaving 11 bases of the junction unmatched.

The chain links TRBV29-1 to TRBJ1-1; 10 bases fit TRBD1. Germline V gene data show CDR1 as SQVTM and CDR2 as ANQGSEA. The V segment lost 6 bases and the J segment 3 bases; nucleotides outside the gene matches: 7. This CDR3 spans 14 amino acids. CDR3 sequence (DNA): TGCAGCGTCGATCCGACAGGGGGCTACACTGAAGCTTTCTTT. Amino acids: CSVDPTGGYTEAFF.